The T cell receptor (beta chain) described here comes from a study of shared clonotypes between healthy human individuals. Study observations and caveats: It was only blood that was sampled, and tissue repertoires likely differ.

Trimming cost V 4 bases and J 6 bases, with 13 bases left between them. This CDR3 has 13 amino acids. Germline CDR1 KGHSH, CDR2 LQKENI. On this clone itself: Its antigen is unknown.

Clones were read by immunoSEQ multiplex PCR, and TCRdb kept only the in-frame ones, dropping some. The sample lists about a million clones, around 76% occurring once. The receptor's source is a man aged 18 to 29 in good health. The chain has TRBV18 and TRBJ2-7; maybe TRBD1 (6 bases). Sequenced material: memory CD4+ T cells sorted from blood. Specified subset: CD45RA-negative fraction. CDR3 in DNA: TGTGCCAGCTCACAGACTACAGGGTTCGAGCAGTACTTC. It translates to CASSQTTGFEQYF.